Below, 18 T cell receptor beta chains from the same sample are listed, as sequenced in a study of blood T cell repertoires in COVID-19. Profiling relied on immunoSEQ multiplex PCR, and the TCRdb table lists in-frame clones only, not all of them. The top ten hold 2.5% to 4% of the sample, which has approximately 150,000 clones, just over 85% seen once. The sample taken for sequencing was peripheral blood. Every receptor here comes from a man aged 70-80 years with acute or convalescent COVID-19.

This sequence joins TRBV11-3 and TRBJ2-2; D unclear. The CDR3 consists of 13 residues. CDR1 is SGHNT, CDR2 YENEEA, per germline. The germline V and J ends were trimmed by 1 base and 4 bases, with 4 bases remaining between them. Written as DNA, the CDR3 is TGTGCCAGCAGCTTAGGCGGCACCGGGGAGCTGTTTTTT. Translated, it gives CASSLGGTGELFF.

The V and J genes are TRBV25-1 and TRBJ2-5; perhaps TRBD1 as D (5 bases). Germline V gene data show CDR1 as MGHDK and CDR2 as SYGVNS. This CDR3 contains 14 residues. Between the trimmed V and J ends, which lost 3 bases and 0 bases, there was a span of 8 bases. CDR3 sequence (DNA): TGTGCCAGCAGTGATGCAGGGTACCAAGAGACCCAGTACTTC. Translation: CASSDAGYQETQYF. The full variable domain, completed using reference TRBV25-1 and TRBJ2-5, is EADIYQTPRYLVIGTGKKITLECSQTMGHDKMYWYQQDPGMELHLIHYSYGVNSTEKGDLSSESTVSRIRTEHFPLTLESARPSHTSQYLCASSDAGYQETQYFGPGTRLLVL.

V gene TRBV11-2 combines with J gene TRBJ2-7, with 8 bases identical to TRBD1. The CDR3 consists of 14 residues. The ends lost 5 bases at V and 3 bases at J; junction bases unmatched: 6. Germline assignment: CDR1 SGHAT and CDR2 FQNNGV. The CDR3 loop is CASSPSGQGYEQYF. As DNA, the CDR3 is TGTGCCAGCAGCCCATCCGGACAGGGCTACGAGCAGTACTTC.

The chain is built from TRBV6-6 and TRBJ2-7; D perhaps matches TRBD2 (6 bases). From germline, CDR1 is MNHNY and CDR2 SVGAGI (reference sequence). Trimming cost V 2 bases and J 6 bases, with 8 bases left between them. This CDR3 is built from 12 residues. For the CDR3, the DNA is TGTGCCAGCAGTTACGGGACTCTCGAGCAGTACTTC. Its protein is CASSYGTLEQYF.

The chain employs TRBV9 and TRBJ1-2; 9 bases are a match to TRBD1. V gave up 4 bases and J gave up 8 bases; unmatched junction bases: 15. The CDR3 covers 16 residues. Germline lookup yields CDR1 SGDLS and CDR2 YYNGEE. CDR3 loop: CASSSGTGRHFGGYTF. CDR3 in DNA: TGTGCCAGCAGCTCAGGGACAGGGAGGCATTTTGGGGGCTACACCTTC.

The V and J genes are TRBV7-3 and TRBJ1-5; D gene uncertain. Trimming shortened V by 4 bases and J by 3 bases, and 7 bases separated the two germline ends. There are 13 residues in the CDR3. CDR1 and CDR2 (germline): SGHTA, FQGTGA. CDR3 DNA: TGTGCCAGCAGCTCAGGATACAATCAGCCCCAGCATTTT. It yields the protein CASSSGYNQPQHF.

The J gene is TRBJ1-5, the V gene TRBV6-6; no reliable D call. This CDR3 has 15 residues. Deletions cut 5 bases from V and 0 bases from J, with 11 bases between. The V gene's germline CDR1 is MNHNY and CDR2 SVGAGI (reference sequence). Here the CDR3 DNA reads TGTGCCAGCAGTCCGGGATTTCATAGCAATCAGCCCCAGCATTTT. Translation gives CASSPGFHSNQPQHF.

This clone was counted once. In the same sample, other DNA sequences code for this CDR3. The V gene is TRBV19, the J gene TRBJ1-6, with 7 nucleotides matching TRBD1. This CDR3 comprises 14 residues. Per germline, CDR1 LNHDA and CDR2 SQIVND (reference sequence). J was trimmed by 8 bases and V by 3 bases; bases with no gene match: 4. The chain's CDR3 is CASSILDRDSPLHF. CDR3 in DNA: TGTGCCAGTAGTATTCTTGACAGGGATTCACCCCTCCACTTT.

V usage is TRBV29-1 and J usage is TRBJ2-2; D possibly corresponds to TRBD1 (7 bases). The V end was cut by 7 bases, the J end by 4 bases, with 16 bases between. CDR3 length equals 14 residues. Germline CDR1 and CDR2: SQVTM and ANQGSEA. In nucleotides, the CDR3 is TGCAGCGGGAAGGAGGGGGCGGTCACCGGGGAGCTGTTTTTT. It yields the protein CSGKEGAVTGELFF.

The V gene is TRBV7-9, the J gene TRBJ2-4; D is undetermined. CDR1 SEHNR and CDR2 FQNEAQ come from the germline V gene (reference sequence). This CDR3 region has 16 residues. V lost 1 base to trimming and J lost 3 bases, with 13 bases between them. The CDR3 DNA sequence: TGTGCCAGCAGCTTAGTCTGGAGCCCTAACAAAAACATTCAGTACTTC. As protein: CASSLVWSPNKNIQYF.

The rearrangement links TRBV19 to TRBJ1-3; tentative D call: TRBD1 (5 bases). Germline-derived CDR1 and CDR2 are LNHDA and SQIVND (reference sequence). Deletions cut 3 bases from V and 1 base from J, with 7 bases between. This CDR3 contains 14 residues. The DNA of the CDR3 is TGTGCCAGTAGTATCGGGGGGTCTGGAAACACCATATATTTT. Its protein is CASSIGGSGNTIYF.

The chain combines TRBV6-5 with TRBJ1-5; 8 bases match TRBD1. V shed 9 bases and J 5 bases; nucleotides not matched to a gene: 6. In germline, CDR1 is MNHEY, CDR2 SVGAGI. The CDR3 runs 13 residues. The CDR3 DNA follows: TGTGCCAGTCGACAGGGGAAGGATCAGCCCCAGCATTTT. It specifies CASRQGKDQPQHF.

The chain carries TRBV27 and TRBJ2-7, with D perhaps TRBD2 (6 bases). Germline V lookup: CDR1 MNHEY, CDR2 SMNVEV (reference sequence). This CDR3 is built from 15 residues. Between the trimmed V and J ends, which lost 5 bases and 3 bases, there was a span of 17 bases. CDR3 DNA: TGTGCCAGCAGTCTACGTAGCGGCCCGGGCTACGAGCAGTACTTC. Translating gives CASSLRSGPGYEQYF.

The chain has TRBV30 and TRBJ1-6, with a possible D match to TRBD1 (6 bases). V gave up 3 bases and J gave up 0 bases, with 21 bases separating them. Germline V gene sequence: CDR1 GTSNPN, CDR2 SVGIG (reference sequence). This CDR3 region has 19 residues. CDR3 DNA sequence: TGTGCCTGGAGACAGGGTTCCAGCTCCTCTATCTCCTATAATTCACCCCTCCACTTT. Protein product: CAWRQGSSSSISYNSPLHF.

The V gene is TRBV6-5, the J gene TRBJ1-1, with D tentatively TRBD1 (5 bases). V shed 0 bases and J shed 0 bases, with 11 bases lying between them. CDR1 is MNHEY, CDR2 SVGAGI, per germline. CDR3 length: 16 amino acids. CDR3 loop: CASSYSAGQLNTEAFF. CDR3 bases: TGTGCCAGCAGTTACTCCGCAGGGCAGCTGAACACTGAAGCTTTCTTT.

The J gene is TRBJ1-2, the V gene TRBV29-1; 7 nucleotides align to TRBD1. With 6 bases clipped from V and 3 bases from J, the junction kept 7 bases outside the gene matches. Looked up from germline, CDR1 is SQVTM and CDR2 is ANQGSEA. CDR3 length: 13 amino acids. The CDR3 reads CSVDREGDYGYTF. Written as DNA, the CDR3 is TGCAGCGTCGACAGGGAAGGGGACTATGGCTACACCTTC. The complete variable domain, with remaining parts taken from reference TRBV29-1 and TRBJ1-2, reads SAVISQKPSRDICQRGTSLTIQCQVDSQVTMMFWYRQQPGQSLTLIATANQGSEATYESGFVIDKFPISRPNLTFSTLTVSNMSPEDSSIYLCSVDREGDYGYTFGSGTRLTVV.

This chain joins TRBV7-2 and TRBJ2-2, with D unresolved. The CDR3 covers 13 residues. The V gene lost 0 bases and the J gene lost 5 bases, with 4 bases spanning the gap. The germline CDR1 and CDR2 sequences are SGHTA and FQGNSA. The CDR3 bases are TGTGCCAGCAGCTTAGCACATACCGGGGAGCTGTTTTTT. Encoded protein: CASSLAHTGELFF. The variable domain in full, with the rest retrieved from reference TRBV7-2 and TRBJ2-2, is GAGVSQSPSNKVTEKGKDVELRCDPISGHTALYWYRQSLGQGLEFLIYFQGNSAPDKSGLPSDRFSAERTGGSVSTLTIQRTQQEDSAVYLCASSLAHTGELFFGEGSRLTVL.

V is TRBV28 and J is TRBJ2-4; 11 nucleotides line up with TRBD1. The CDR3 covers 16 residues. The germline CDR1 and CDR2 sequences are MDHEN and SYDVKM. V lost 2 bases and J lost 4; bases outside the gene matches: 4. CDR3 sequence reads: CASSLTGTGGKNIQYF. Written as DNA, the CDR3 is TGTGCCAGCAGTTTAACGGGGACAGGGGGAAAAAACATTCAGTACTTC.